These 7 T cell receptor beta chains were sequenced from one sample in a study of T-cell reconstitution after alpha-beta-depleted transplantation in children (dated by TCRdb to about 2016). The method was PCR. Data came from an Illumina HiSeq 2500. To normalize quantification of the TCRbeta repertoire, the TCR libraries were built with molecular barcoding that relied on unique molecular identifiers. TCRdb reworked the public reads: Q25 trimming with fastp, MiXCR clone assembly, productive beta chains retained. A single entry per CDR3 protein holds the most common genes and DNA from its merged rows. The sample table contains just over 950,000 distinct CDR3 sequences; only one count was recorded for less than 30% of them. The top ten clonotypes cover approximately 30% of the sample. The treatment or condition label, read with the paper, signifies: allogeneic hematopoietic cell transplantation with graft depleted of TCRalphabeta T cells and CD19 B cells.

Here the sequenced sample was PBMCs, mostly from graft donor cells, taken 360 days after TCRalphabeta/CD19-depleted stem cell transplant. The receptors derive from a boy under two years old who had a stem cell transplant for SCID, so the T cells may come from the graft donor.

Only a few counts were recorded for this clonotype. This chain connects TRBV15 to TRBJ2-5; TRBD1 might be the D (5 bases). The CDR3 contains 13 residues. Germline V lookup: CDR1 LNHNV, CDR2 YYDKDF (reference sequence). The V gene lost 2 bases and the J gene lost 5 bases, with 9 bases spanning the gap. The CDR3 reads CATSRRGGETQYF. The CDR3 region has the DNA TGTGCCACCAGCAGAAGGGGTGGGGAGACCCAGTACTTC.

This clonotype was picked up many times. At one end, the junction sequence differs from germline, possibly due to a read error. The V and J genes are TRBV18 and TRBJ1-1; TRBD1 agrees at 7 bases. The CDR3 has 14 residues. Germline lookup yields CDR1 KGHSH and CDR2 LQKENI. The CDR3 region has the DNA TGCGCCAGCAGCCCGCAGGGGGGGAACACTGAAGCTTTCTTT. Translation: CASSPQGGNTEAFF. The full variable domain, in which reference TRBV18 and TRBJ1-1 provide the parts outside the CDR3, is NAGVMQNPRHLVRRRGQEARLRCSPMKGHSHVYWYRQLPEEGLKFMVYLQKENIIDESGMPKERFSAEFPKEGPSILRIQQVVRGDSAAYFCASSPQGGNTEAFFGQGTRLTVV.

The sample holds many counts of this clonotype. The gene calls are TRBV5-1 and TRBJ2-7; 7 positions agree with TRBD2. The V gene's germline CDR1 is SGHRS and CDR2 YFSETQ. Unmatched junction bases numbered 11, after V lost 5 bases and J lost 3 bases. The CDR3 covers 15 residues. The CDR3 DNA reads TGCGCCAGCAGGGAAGACGGGGGGTACCTCTACGAGCAGTACTTC. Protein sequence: CASREDGGYLYEQYF.

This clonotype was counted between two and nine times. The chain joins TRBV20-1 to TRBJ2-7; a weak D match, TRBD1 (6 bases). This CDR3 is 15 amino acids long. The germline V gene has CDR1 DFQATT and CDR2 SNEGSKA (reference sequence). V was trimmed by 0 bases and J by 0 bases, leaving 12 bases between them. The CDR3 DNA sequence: TGCAGTGCTAGAGATATTCAGGGGAGCTCCTACGAGCAGTACTTC. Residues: CSARDIQGSSYEQYF.

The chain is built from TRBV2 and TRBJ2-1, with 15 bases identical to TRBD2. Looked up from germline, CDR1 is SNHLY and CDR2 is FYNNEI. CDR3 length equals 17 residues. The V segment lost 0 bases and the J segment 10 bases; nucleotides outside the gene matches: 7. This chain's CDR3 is CASSEARTSGGVFEQFF. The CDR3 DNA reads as TGTGCCAGCAGTGAAGCCCGGACTAGCGGGGGGGTATTCGAGCAGTTCTTC.

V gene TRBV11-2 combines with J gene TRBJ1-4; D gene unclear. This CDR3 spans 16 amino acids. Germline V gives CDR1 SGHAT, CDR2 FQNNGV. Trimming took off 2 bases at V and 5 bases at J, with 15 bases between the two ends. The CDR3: CASSLYTRARNEKLFF. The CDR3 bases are TGTGCCAGCAGCTTATATACCCGGGCCCGGAATGAAAAACTGTTTTTT.

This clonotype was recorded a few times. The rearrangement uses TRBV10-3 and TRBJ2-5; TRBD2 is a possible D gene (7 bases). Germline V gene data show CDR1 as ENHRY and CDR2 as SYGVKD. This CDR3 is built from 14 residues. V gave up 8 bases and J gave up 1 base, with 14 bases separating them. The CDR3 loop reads CAIGGAPSQETQYF. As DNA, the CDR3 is TGTGCCATCGGGGGGGCCCCGTCCCAAGAGACCCAGTACTTC.